The rows below give T cell receptor beta chains drawn from one sample of a study of CD8+CD57+ T cells in acquired aplastic anemia. TCRdb reanalysed the reads using MiXCR and keeps one entry per CDR3 protein. The repertoire holds more than 150,000 distinct CDR3 sequences, with almost 50% as singletons. Sequencing was carried out using sorted CD4+, CD8+, or CD8+CD57+ T cells (not recorded which) from PBMCs. Source of these receptors: a human donor with aplastic anemia. The CDR3 runs from the conserved cysteine through the conserved F or W.

v_call | cdr3_aa
TRBV27 | CASSLLWTRFSSGANVLTF
TRBV25-1 | CASGGAGATDTQYF
TRBV19 | CASSIVRQTVIIPQHF
TRBV2 | CASSSGQGETQYF
TRBV10-3 | CAISDSTGDDEQFF
TRBV20-1 | CSARDGQVEQYF
TRBV7-2 | CASSLWGLAEQYF
TRBV3-1 | CASSQHLRGQGADGYTF
TRBV7-9 | CASSYVIAEAFF
TRBV7-8 | CASSLVGTGREKLFF
TRBV11-3 | CASSRGIGTGETRYF
TRBV6-1 | CASSKVRQGADGQPQHF
TRBV6-1 | CASSEGMAASSYEQYF
TRBV2 | CASSSGQVAPGELFF
TRBV5-1 | CASSEQGTGELFF
TRBV19 | CASSSSGSNEKLFF
TRBV20-1 | CSARTGGSGANVLTF
TRBV28 | CASSLYSPRKQYF
TRBV7-8 | CASSAGLPPYEQYF
TRBV2 | CASSIPTQGSYGYTF
TRBV9 | CASSVGSGTSGVRVSTDTQYF
TRBV5-6 | CASSTRGGGTRTDTQYF
TRBV2 | CASSEILAGEGEQFF
TRBV2 | CAISEQGYNSPLHF
TRBV5-1 | CASSSKPGRNYGYTF
TRBV24-1 | CATSDRTGNQPQHF
TRBV5-5 | CASSLQGAVDEQYF
TRBV20-1 | CSDEGGGSSSYEQYF
TRBV20-1 | CSASGPSGSSEQYF